This T cell receptor (beta chain) is drawn from a study of T cell clusters in autoimmune cytopenias. TRB was amplified by touch-down multiplex PCR, primer pools A and B combined. With the multiplex PCR reads reprocessed, TCRdb shows one record per CDR3 protein and no DNA. Its listing shows about 7,100 distinct CDR3 sequences. This clonotype is labeled medium-sized based on frequency. Germline CDR1 MNHNY, CDR2 SVGAGI (reference sequence). The CDR3 extends over 16 amino acids. TRB was amplified from around 250 ng of peripheral blood genomic DNA per sample. The data were also submitted as part of a second study, on T cell repertoires in aging, cancer and after chemotherapy.

The sample taken for sequencing was peripheral blood. The chain uses TRBV6-6 and TRBJ2-6. This TCR came from a human donor in good health. CDR3: CASSYSRISGANVLTF.